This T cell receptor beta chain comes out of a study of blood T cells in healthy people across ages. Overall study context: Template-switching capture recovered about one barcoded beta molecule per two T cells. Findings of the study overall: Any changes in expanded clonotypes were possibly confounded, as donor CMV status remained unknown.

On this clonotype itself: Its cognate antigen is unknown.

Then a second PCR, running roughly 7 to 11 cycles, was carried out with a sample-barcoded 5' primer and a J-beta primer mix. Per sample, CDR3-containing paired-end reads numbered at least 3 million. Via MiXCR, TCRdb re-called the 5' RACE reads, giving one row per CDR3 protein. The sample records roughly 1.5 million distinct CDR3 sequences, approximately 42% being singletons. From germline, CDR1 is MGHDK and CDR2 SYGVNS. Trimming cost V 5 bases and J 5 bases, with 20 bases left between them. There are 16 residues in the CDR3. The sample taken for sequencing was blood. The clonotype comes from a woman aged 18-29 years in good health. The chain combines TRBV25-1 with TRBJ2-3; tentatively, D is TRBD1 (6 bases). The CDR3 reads CASSNRERATLDTQYF. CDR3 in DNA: TGTGCCAGCAGTAACAGGGAGAGGGCTACACTAGATACGCAGTATTTT.